This TCR beta chain was identified in a study of a mutant IDH1 vaccine in newly diagnosed glioma. Overall study context: Following radiotherapy alone, or alongside temozolomide cycles, vaccination was started after an interval of 4-6 weeks. Patients had received radiotherapy, temozolomide, or both previously, most receiving both. Study results and limitations: The authors found pseudoprogression apparently unrelated to changes in top peripheral T cell clonotypes.

The CDR3 contains 16 residues. V was shortened by 6 bases and J by 4 bases, with 22 bases between the two germline ends. Germline values: CDR1 SGHDT, CDR2 YYEEEE. The time point denotes: week 47, end of study. Topical imiquimod accompanied each vaccine dose, which consisted of 300 ug of mutant IDH1 20-mer peptide. This clone was counted between two and nine times. Its target is not known. TCRdb's table, derived via immunoSEQ multiplex PCR, lists solely in-frame clones and lacks some. The table includes fewer than 55,000 clones, around three fifths detected once. The V call is TRBV5-6, the J call TRBJ2-5, with D possibly TRBD1 on 5 matching bases. The TCR originated in a man aged 35-49 years with glioma. Some clones in this sample may be carry-over from other donors' samples. The sequencing here drew on peripheral blood mononuclear cells (PBMCs), taken from a glioma patient whose treatment included an IDH1 peptide vaccine. CDR3 protein: CASNSGAGYQVETQYF. The CDR3 nucleotides are TGTGCCAGCAACTCTGGGGCAGGGTATCAGGTAGAGACCCAGTACTTC.